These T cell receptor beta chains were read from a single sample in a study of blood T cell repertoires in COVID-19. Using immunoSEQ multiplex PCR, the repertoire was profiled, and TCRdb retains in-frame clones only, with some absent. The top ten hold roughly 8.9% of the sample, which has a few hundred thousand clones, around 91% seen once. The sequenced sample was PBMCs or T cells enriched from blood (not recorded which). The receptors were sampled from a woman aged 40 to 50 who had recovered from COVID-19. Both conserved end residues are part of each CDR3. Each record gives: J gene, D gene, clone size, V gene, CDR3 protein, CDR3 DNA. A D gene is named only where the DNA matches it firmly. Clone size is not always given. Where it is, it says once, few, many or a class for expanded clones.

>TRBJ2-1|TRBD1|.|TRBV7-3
CASSSDLRGTNEQFF
TGTGCCAGCAGCTCGGATCTCAGGGGGACCAATGAGCAGTTCTTC
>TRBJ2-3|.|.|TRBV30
CAWRYSGVTDTQYF
TGTGCCTGGAGGTATTCAGGGGTTACAGATACGCAGTATTTT
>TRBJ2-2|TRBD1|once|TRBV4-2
CASSQDPTGGYTGELFF
TGTGCCAGCAGCCAAGACCCGACAGGGGGGTACACCGGGGAGCTGTTTTTT
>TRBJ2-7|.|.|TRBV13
CASSPSSYEQYF
TGTGCCAGCAGCCCGAGCTCCTACGAGCAGTACTTC
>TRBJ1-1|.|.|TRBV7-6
CASSLAQIGNTEAFF
TGTGCCAGCAGCTTAGCGCAAATCGGGAACACTGAAGCTTTCTTT
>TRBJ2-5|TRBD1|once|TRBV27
CATSPRWTGSIFGETQYF
TGTGCCACCTCTCCTCGATGGACAGGGAGTATCTTCGGAGAGACCCAGTACTTC
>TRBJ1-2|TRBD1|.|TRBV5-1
CASSGDSQGGYGYTF
TGCGCCAGCAGCGGGGACAGCCAAGGGGGCTATGGCTACACCTTC
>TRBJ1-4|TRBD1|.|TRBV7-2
CASSSRQGVTNEKLFF
TGTGCCAGCAGCTCCCGACAGGGAGTAACTAATGAAAAACTGTTTTTT
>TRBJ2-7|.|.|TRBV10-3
CAISEALGEQYF
TGTGCCATCAGTGAGGCTCTCGGCGAGCAGTACTTC
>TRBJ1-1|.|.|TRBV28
CASSLLTRGAFF
TGTGCCAGCAGTTTATTGACGAGAGGAGCTTTCTTT
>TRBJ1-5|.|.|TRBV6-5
CASRPRTDSNQPQHF
TGTGCCAGCAGGCCGCGGACAGATAGCAATCAGCCCCAGCATTTT
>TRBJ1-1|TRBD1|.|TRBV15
CATSPQDRGYTEAFF
TGTGCCACCAGCCCACAGGACAGGGGGTACACTGAAGCTTTCTTT
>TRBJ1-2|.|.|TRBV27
CASSPDSYGYTF
TGTGCCAGCAGTCCGGACAGCTATGGCTACACCTTC
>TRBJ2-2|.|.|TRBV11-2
CASSLVALQGRELFF
TGTGCCAGCAGCTTAGTAGCCCTACAGGGTAGGGAGCTGTTTTTT
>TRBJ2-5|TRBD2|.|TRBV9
CASSARSGESETQYF
TGTGCCAGCAGCGCCCGAAGCGGGGAATCGGAGACCCAGTACTTC
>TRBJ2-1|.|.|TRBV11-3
CASSLRGDEQFF
TGTGCCAGCAGCTTAAGGGGCGATGAGCAGTTCTTC
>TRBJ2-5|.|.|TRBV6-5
CASSYGSSGGETQYF
TGTGCCAGCAGTTACGGGTCGAGCGGAGGGGAGACCCAGTACTTC
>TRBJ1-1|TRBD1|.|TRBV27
CASSIGQGAAEAFF
TGTGCCAGCAGTATCGGACAGGGGGCAGCGGAAGCTTTCTTT
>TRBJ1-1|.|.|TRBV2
CASSEWASTTNTEAFF
TGTGCCAGCAGTGAATGGGCATCTACCACGAACACTGAAGCTTTCTTT
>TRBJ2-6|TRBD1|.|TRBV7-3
CASSLGQGSSGANVLTF
TGTGCCAGCAGCTTAGGACAGGGGAGCTCTGGGGCCAACGTCCTGACTTTC
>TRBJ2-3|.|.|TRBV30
CAWDWAGAQTDTQYF
TGTGCCTGGGACTGGGCGGGGGCTCAAACAGATACGCAGTATTTT
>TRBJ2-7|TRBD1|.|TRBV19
CASSPGQGASYEQYF
TGTGCCAGTAGTCCGGGACAGGGGGCCTCCTACGAGCAGTACTTC
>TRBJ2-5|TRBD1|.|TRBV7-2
CASSWDRETQYF
TGTGCCAGCAGCTGGGACAGGGAGACCCAGTACTTC
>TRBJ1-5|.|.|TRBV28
CASRTYSGYSNQPQHF
TGTGCCAGCAGGACCTATTCAGGTTATAGCAATCAGCCCCAGCATTTT
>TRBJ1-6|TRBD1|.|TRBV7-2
CASSQGQYNSPLHF
TGTGCCAGCAGCCAGGGACAGTATAATTCACCCCTCCACTTT
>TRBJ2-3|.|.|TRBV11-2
CASSPGRGIRFTDTQYF
TGTGCCAGCAGCCCCGGCCGGGGTATCCGATTCACAGATACGCAGTATTTT
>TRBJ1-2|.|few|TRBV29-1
CSGRQAGDYGYTF
TGCAGCGGTAGACAGGCCGGGGACTATGGCTACACCTTC
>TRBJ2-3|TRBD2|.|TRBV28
CASSTPLAGSTDTQYF
TGTGCCAGCAGTACCCCCCTAGCGGGGAGCACAGATACGCAGTATTTT
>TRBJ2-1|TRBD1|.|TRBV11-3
CASSFRDRGGNEQFF
TGTGCCAGCAGCTTCCGGGACAGGGGTGGTAATGAGCAGTTCTTC
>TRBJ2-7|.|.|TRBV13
CASSLGPVTYEQYF
TGTGCCAGCAGCTTAGGGCCGGTGACCTACGAGCAGTACTTC